This record looks at one TCR beta chain sequence and its context. As yet, its antigen is unknown. TCRdb called the RT-PCR reads again in MiXCR, with one record for every CDR3 protein. Of more than 700,000 distinct CDR3 sequences listed, about 20% are singletons. In germline, CDR1 is SGDLS, CDR2 YYNGEE. V lost 0 bases to trimming and J lost 7 bases, with 8 bases between them. The CDR3 is 14 amino acids. The data are from a study of response to subunit inactivated influenza vaccine. Overall study findings and caveats: With each seasonal influenza vaccination, the authors suggested, few new T cells are recruited.

This chain links TRBV9 with TRBJ1-6; possible D gene TRBD1, 5 bases. Sequences were derived from PBMCs from blood, sampled less than 6 days after vaccination. The clonotype originates from a man in his fifties who received an inactivated influenza vaccine. CDR3 nucleotides: TGTGCCAGCAGCGTAGGAGGGGACAATTCACCCCTCCACTTT. It is translated as CASSVGGDNSPLHF.